A selection of T cell receptor beta chains follows, all from one sample in a study of blood T cell repertoires in COVID-19. Here immunoSEQ multiplex PCR was the method, and the copy in TCRdb shows in-frame clones only, minus some. The table records about 38,000 clones, around 89% of them present only once. Sequencing used peripheral blood. Receptors originate from a man in his sixties with active or convalescent COVID-19. Each CDR3 is given with its conserved first and last residue. D genes are given only for firm matches. Clone size is shown for a subset of rows, as once, few, many or a class of expanded clone.

CDR3aa: CAWSPTSGQHNQPQHF; CDR3nt: TGTGCCTGGAGTCCCACCTCGGGACAGCACAATCAGCCCCAGCATTTT; abundance: .; v_gene: TRBV30; j_gene: TRBJ1-5; d_gene: TRBD1
CDR3aa: CASSQRDRAPTAFF; CDR3nt: TGTGCCAGCAGCCAACGGGACAGGGCGCCTACGGCTTTCTTT; abundance: few; v_gene: TRBV7-9; j_gene: TRBJ1-1; d_gene: TRBD1
CDR3aa: CASSKRTGTNEKLFF; CDR3nt: TGTGCCAGCAGTAAAAGGACCGGGACAAATGAAAAACTGTTTTTT; abundance: .; v_gene: TRBV27; j_gene: TRBJ1-4; d_gene: .
CDR3aa: CAISVVQGEQFF; CDR3nt: TGTGCCATCAGTGTCGTTCAGGGTGAGCAGTTCTTC; abundance: .; v_gene: TRBV10-3; j_gene: TRBJ2-1; d_gene: .
CDR3aa: CASSKGVGINEQFF; CDR3nt: TGTGCCAGCAGCAAAGGGGTCGGGATCAATGAGCAGTTCTTC; abundance: .; v_gene: TRBV14; j_gene: TRBJ2-1; d_gene: .
CDR3aa: CASSLFGQGSYNEQFF; CDR3nt: TGTGCCAGCAGTTTATTCGGACAGGGGTCCTACAATGAGCAGTTCTTC; abundance: .; v_gene: TRBV28; j_gene: TRBJ2-1; d_gene: TRBD1
CDR3aa: CASLATEETQYF; CDR3nt: TGTGCCAGCCTGGCCACAGAAGAGACCCAGTACTTC; abundance: .; v_gene: TRBV2; j_gene: TRBJ2-5; d_gene: .
CDR3aa: CATSETGATYEQYF; CDR3nt: TGTGCCACCAGTGAAACAGGGGCTACCTACGAGCAGTACTTC; abundance: .; v_gene: TRBV24-1; j_gene: TRBJ2-7; d_gene: TRBD1
CDR3aa: CASSFSGTQYF; CDR3nt: TGTGCCAGCAGCTTCAGTGGTACGCAGTATTTT; abundance: .; v_gene: TRBV7-2; j_gene: TRBJ2-3; d_gene: .
CDR3aa: CASSPGTGYRTDTQYF; CDR3nt: TGTGCCAGCTCACCCGGGACAGGGTATAGAACAGATACGCAGTATTTT; abundance: .; v_gene: TRBV18; j_gene: TRBJ2-3; d_gene: TRBD1
CDR3aa: CASSFKETQYF; CDR3nt: TGCGCCAGCAGCTTCAAAGAGACCCAGTACTTC; abundance: .; v_gene: TRBV5-1; j_gene: TRBJ2-5; d_gene: .
CDR3aa: CASSIGLDWTYEQYF; CDR3nt: TGTGCCAGTAGTATCGGTCTGGACTGGACCTACGAGCAGTACTTC; abundance: few; v_gene: TRBV19; j_gene: TRBJ2-7; d_gene: .
CDR3aa: CASSLEGTSGFSTDTQYF; CDR3nt: TGCGCCAGCAGCTTGGAAGGGACTAGCGGGTTTAGCACAGATACGCAGTATTTT; abundance: .; v_gene: TRBV5-1; j_gene: TRBJ2-3; d_gene: TRBD2
CDR3aa: CAWSAVGLAGFHEQYF; CDR3nt: TGTGCCTGGAGTGCCGTAGGACTAGCGGGTTTCCACGAGCAGTACTTC; abundance: .; v_gene: TRBV30; j_gene: TRBJ2-7; d_gene: TRBD2
CDR3aa: CASSLGAGGGNEQFF; CDR3nt: TGTGCCAGCAGCTTAGGGGCAGGGGGCGGCAATGAGCAGTTCTTC; abundance: once; v_gene: TRBV11-3; j_gene: TRBJ2-1; d_gene: TRBD1
CDR3aa: CASSGLAGGLGEQYF; CDR3nt: TGTGCCAGCAGTGGACTAGCGGGAGGCCTTGGCGAGCAGTACTTC; abundance: .; v_gene: TRBV28; j_gene: TRBJ2-7; d_gene: TRBD2
CDR3aa: CASSEELLAGAHFF; CDR3nt: TGTGCCAGCAGTGAAGAATTACTAGCGGGTGCCCACTTCTTC; abundance: .; v_gene: TRBV2; j_gene: TRBJ2-7; d_gene: TRBD2
CDR3aa: CASSYGGARSYEQYF; CDR3nt: TGTGCCAGCAGTTACGGCGGGGCACGCTCCTACGAGCAGTACTTC; abundance: .; v_gene: TRBV6-6; j_gene: TRBJ2-7; d_gene: .
CDR3aa: CASSYASGRAYEQYF; CDR3nt: TGTGCCAGCAGTTACGCTAGCGGGAGGGCCTACGAGCAGTACTTC; abundance: .; v_gene: TRBV6-7; j_gene: TRBJ2-7; d_gene: TRBD2
CDR3aa: CASKDGGKNTEAFF; CDR3nt: TGTGCCAGCAAGGACGGAGGGAAGAACACTGAAGCTTTCTTT; abundance: .; v_gene: TRBV27; j_gene: TRBJ1-1; d_gene: .
CDR3aa: CSVDSQNTEAFF; CDR3nt: TGCAGCGTTGATAGTCAGAACACTGAAGCTTTCTTT; abundance: .; v_gene: TRBV29-1; j_gene: TRBJ1-1; d_gene: .
CDR3aa: CASSELAGPTDTQYF; CDR3nt: TGTGCCAGCAGTGAACTAGCGGGACCCACAGATACGCAGTATTTT; abundance: .; v_gene: TRBV6-4; j_gene: TRBJ2-3; d_gene: TRBD2
CDR3aa: CASTRLRGRFSAKNIQYF; CDR3nt: TGTGCCAGCACCCGTCTTCGCGGGAGATTCTCGGCCAAAAACATTCAGTACTTC; abundance: .; v_gene: TRBV28; j_gene: TRBJ2-4; d_gene: TRBD2
CDR3aa: CASSRGMDTEAFF; CDR3nt: TGTGCCAGCTCACGGGGCATGGACACTGAAGCTTTCTTT; abundance: once; v_gene: TRBV18; j_gene: TRBJ1-1; d_gene: .
CDR3aa: CASSSKAGGPYEQYF; CDR3nt: TGTGCCAGCAGTTCAAAAGCGGGAGGGCCCTACGAGCAGTACTTC; abundance: .; v_gene: TRBV11-2; j_gene: TRBJ2-7; d_gene: TRBD2
CDR3aa: CAWSRGTDNYGYTF; CDR3nt: TGTGCCTGGAGTCGAGGGACAGACAACTATGGCTACACCTTC; abundance: once; v_gene: TRBV30; j_gene: TRBJ1-2; d_gene: TRBD1
CDR3aa: CASSPGSTYEQYF; CDR3nt: TGTGCCAGCTCACCGGGGAGCACATACGAGCAGTACTTC; abundance: .; v_gene: TRBV18; j_gene: TRBJ2-7; d_gene: .
CDR3aa: CASSLRQSYEQYF; CDR3nt: TGCGCCAGCAGCTTGAGACAGTCCTACGAGCAGTACTTC; abundance: .; v_gene: TRBV5-1; j_gene: TRBJ2-7; d_gene: .
CDR3aa: CASSAQGAPETQYF; CDR3nt: TGTGCCAGTAGTGCACAGGGGGCCCCAGAGACCCAGTACTTC; abundance: .; v_gene: TRBV19; j_gene: TRBJ2-5; d_gene: TRBD1
CDR3aa: CATSDPGQLSNTGELFF; CDR3nt: TGTGCCACCAGTGACCCCGGACAGCTTTCGAACACCGGGGAGCTGTTTTTT; abundance: .; v_gene: TRBV24-1; j_gene: TRBJ2-2; d_gene: .
CDR3aa: CASSVEGDSLSYGYTF; CDR3nt: TGTGCCAGCAGCGTAGAAGGCGACAGCCTTTCATATGGCTACACCTTC; abundance: .; v_gene: TRBV9; j_gene: TRBJ1-2; d_gene: .
CDR3aa: CASSLGTSGPTGEQYF; CDR3nt: TGCGCCAGCAGCTTGGGAACTAGCGGACCCACCGGCGAGCAGTACTTC; abundance: .; v_gene: TRBV5-1; j_gene: TRBJ2-7; d_gene: TRBD2
CDR3aa: CASRKTGPYEQYF; CDR3nt: TGTGCCAGCAGGAAGACAGGGCCCTACGAGCAGTACTTC; abundance: .; v_gene: TRBV6-5; j_gene: TRBJ2-7; d_gene: TRBD1
CDR3aa: CASRPDTHGYTF; CDR3nt: TGTGCCAGCAGACCGGACACTCACGGCTACACCTTC; abundance: .; v_gene: TRBV12-3/TRBV12-4; j_gene: TRBJ1-2; d_gene: .
CDR3aa: CASSRVGGSGNTIYF; CDR3nt: TGTGCCAGCAGCCGGGTGGGGGGCTCTGGAAACACCATATATTTT; abundance: .; v_gene: TRBV3-1/TRBV3-2; j_gene: TRBJ1-3; d_gene: .
CDR3aa: CASSQGTSGMGTDTQYF; CDR3nt: TGTGCCAGCAGCCAAGGGACTAGCGGGATGGGCACAGATACGCAGTATTTT; abundance: .; v_gene: TRBV3-1/TRBV3-2; j_gene: TRBJ2-3; d_gene: TRBD2
CDR3aa: CASSAAGLGADTQYF; CDR3nt: TGTGCCAGCAGCGCGGCGGGCCTTGGAGCAGATACGCAGTATTTT; abundance: .; v_gene: TRBV5-4; j_gene: TRBJ2-3; d_gene: .
CDR3aa: CASSWDWEGQPQHF; CDR3nt: TGTGCCAGTAGTTGGGACTGGGAGGGGCAGCCCCAGCATTTT; abundance: .; v_gene: TRBV19; j_gene: TRBJ1-5; d_gene: .
CDR3aa: CASSLSGGSYEQYF; CDR3nt: TGTGCCAGTAGCCTTTCTGGCGGTTCCTACGAGCAGTACTTC; abundance: .; v_gene: TRBV6-2/TRBV6-3; j_gene: TRBJ2-7; d_gene: .